This paragraph reports one T cell receptor beta chain. The data stem from a study of T cell changes during pregnancy in multiple sclerosis. This CDR3 spans 14 amino acids. Trimming removed 4 bases at V and 10 bases at J, with 16 bases between. In germline, CDR1 is SGHAT, CDR2 FQDESV (reference sequence). Sequencing was performed with immunoSEQ multiplex PCR; in TCRdb, only in-frame clones are kept and a portion is missing. The sample has tens of thousands of clones, 91% seen once; the top ten hold approximately 1%. V usage is TRBV11-1 and J usage is TRBJ1-4; D is possibly TRBD1 (6 bases). The material sequenced was peripheral blood, taken after pregnancy. The source of this sequence is a female donor in good health, enrolled as a control in a pregnancy study. The CDR3 loop reads CASSSGTFSGKLFF. Here the CDR3 DNA reads TGTGCCAGCAGCTCTGGGACATTCTCGGGAAAACTGTTTTTT.